A few counts support the clone carrying this T cell receptor (beta chain). Its antigen is as yet unknown. The data originate from a study of beta chain features in type 1 diabetes. Study conclusions and caveats: The study found fewer insertions and more deletions at VDJ junctions in type 1 diabetes patients.

V shed 3 bases and J 4 bases; nucleotides not matched to a gene: 6. CDR1 is MNHEY, CDR2 SMNVEV, per germline (reference sequence). The CDR3 is made up of 15 amino acids. Expressed TCRB transcripts got sequenced, as all isolated RNA was reverse transcribed. Profiled with immunoSEQ multiplex PCR; TCRdb holds only in-frame clones, not every one. The top ten clones hold about 0.02% of a sample with about 900,000 clones, roughly 16% of them seen once. This chain joins TRBV27 and TRBJ2-1; 7 bases fit TRBD2. The sequencing sample was made of naive CD4+ T cells from blood. This TCR derives from a woman between 18 and 29 years old in good health. Written as DNA, the CDR3 is TGTGCCAGCAGTTTCAGGGAGGGGTCGTACAATGAGCAGTTCTTC. Protein sequence: CASSFREGSYNEQFF.